These T cell receptor beta chains were read from a single sample in a study of blood T cell repertoires in COVID-19. Libraries were prepared by immunoSEQ multiplex PCR; TCRdb keeps only in-frame clonotypes and omits some of them. The table has fewer than 350,000 clones, 85% seen once. What was sequenced was peripheral blood. These receptors were obtained from a human donor in a cohort sampled during active COVID-19. CDR3s include the opening cysteine and the closing phenylalanine or tryptophan. Only part of the rows carry a size: once, few, many, or a class if the clone is expanded.

NA	TRBJ2-7	TRBV19	CASSRDRGYYEQYF
NA	TRBJ1-2	TRBV5-1	CASSLGANYGYTF
NA	TRBJ1-4	TRBV15	CATSSRVGNEKLFF
NA	TRBJ2-7	TRBV7-9	CASSSSSGGAYEQYF
NA	TRBJ2-1	TRBV15	CATSARTFSGDEQFF
once	TRBJ1-2	TRBV30	CACEGRGYGYTF
NA	TRBJ2-5	TRBV5-6	CASSRPSQETQYF
NA	TRBJ1-2	TRBV4-1	CASSQPLRGPNYGYTF
NA	TRBJ1-5	TRBV7-8	CASDLLRDSNQPQHF
NA	TRBJ2-7	TRBV10-1	CASSASYEQYF
NA	TRBJ2-7	TRBV24-1	CATSDSRQGSSYEQYF
NA	TRBJ2-7	TRBV7-9	CASSLVAGIEQYF
NA	TRBJ2-1	TRBV28	CASSSGGDEQFF
NA	TRBJ1-2	TRBV12-3/TRBV12-4	CASSLRIDSGYTF
NA	TRBJ2-7	TRBV4-2	CASSRSTVGTGGLQYF
once	TRBJ2-1	TRBV6-5	CASSYERYNEQFF
NA	TRBJ1-1	TRBV5-8	CASSLFAQNTEAFF
NA	TRBJ2-1	TRBV11-2	CASSLVVLAGVSEQFF
NA	TRBJ2-3	TRBV7-6	CASSLTGLDADTQYF
NA	TRBJ2-5	TRBV4-2	CASSQRLAGGRQETQYF
NA	TRBJ2-5	TRBV15	CATSRRQSRETQYF
NA	TRBJ1-1	TRBV5-1	CASSYTGGLVTEAFF
NA	TRBJ2-2	TRBV14	CASSQPSDRARELFF
NA	TRBJ2-3	TRBV3-1/TRBV3-2	CASSQDPGALNTQYF
once	TRBJ2-1	TRBV5-6	CASSATGHIYNEQFF